One sample yielded the 14 T cell receptor beta chains listed below, sequenced in a study of T cells in Graves' hyperthyroidism and ophthalmopathy. Amplified regions were TCR beta CDR3 sequences from RNA transcripts. Initially, a first-round RT-PCR of the TCR CDR3 employed the HTBI primer set. TCRdb reprocessed the multiplex PCR reads via MiXCR and lists one record per CDR3 protein. Among fewer than 850,000 distinct CDR3 sequences, roughly 17% were seen once, and the ten largest hold roughly a sixth. The sample comprised blood. The receptors originated from a man aged 45 to 65 with Graves' hyperthyroidism.

Ten or more counts support this clonotype. The chain has TRBV12-3 or TRBV12-4 and TRBJ1-4; D remains unclear. Trimming cost V 4 bases and J 1 base, with 22 bases left between them. This CDR3 comprises 19 residues. The CDR3 sequence is CASSSTHGVNGITNEKLFF. As DNA, the CDR3 is TGTGCCAGCAGTTCCACCCACGGGGTTAATGGAATAACTAATGAAAAACTGTTTTTT.

The table lists this clonotype with many counts. The genes are TRBV27 and TRBJ2-3; D possibly matches TRBD1 or TRBD2 (5 bases each). The CDR3 contains 15 residues. CDR1 and CDR2 from the germline V gene are MNHEY and SMNVEV (reference sequence). The V and J ends lost 2 bases and 2 bases respectively, with 11 bases between them. The chain's CDR3 is CASSLLRGPTDTQYF. CDR3 in DNA: TGTGCCAGCAGTTTACTTCGGGGCCCCACAGATACGCAGTATTTT.

This clonotype was seen a handful of times. This sequence joins TRBV5-1 and TRBJ1-4; D is uncertain. The germline V and J ends were trimmed by 0 bases and 8 bases, with 11 bases remaining between them. CDR3 length equals 14 residues. Germline CDR1 SGHRS, CDR2 YFSETQ. The CDR3 spells CASSLGRGREKLFF. CDR3 nucleotide sequence: TGCGCCAGCAGCTTGGGCCGAGGTAGGGAAAAACTGTTTTTT.

This rearrangement joins TRBV7-6 to TRBJ1-4; D possibly corresponds to TRBD1 (5 bases). The V and J ends lost 8 bases and 7 bases respectively, with 17 bases between them. CDR1 SGHVS and CDR2 FNYEAQ come from the germline V gene. The CDR3 sequence is 14 residues long. This CDR3 reads CASRPGGESEKLFF. In DNA, the CDR3 is TGTGCCAGCCGTCCGGGAGGGGAAAGTGAAAAACTGTTTTTT.

Many counts were recorded for this clonotype. The chain joins TRBV28 to TRBJ2-5; 10 nucleotides match TRBD1. V lost 4 bases and J lost 5; bases outside the gene matches: 4. The germline CDR1 and CDR2 sequences are MDHEN and SYDVKM. The CDR3 sequence is 14 residues long. CDR3 residues: CASSSPGQGETQYF. CDR3 nucleotide sequence: TGTGCCAGCAGTTCGCCGGGACAGGGGGAGACCCAGTACTTC.

This rearrangement joins TRBV10-3 to TRBJ2-5; the match to TRBD2 covers 8 bases. V lost 2 bases and J lost 5; bases outside the gene matches: 4. The germline gives CDR1 ENHRY, CDR2 SYGVKD. The CDR3 length is 14 residues. CDR3 loop: CAISEAGGWETQYF. CDR3 coding DNA: TGTGCCATCAGTGAGGCGGGGGGCTGGGAGACCCAGTACTTC.

This chain's CDR3 is CASSSDRVMDEAFF. The CDR3 DNA is TGTGCCAGCAGCTCGGACAGGGTGATGGATGAAGCTTTCTTT. The rearrangement uses TRBV6-1 and TRBJ1-1, with 8 bases lining up with TRBD1. V shed 6 bases, J shed 7 bases, and the junction held 10 bases outside the gene matches. This CDR3 contains 14 residues. Germline CDR1 MNHNS, CDR2 SASEGT.

This clonotype has a count of ten or more. The V call is TRBV20-1, the J call TRBJ2-7, with 7 bases aligning to TRBD2. Germline CDR1 is DFQATT and CDR2 is SNEGSKA (reference sequence). CDR3 length: 14 amino acids. The ends lost 7 bases at V and 5 bases at J; junction bases unmatched: 14. CDR3 nucleotide sequence: TGCAGTGTCGAGGTCGGGAGGAAAGTCCACGAGCAGTACTTC. This codes for CSVEVGRKVHEQYF.

This clonotype was seen many times. V is TRBV11-2 and J is TRBJ2-3, with TRBD2 identical over 9 bases. In germline, CDR1 is SGHAT, CDR2 FQNNGV. Trimming removed 0 bases from V and 0 bases from J; junction bases left unmatched: 1. CDR3 length: 16 residues. Here the CDR3 DNA reads TGTGCCAGCAGCTTAGAGGCGGGAGGGAGCACAGATACGCAGTATTTT. This translates into CASSLEAGGSTDTQYF. Using reference TRBV11-2 and TRBJ2-3 for the parts outside the CDR3, the full variable domain is EAGVAQSPRYKIIEKRQSVAFWCNPISGHATLYWYQQILGQGPKLLIQFQNNGVVDDSQLPKDRFSAERLKGVDSTLKIQPAKLEDSAVYLCASSLEAGGSTDTQYFGPGTRLTVL.

This clonotype came up once. V and J are TRBV5-1 and TRBJ2-3, with TRBD2 matching over 12 bases. V dropped 4 bases and J dropped 6; count of bases not matched to a gene: 9. From germline, CDR1 is SGHRS and CDR2 YFSETQ. The CDR3 runs 16 residues. The CDR3: CASSGEPSGRGDTQYF. The CDR3 nucleotides read TGCGCCAGCAGCGGAGAACCTAGCGGGAGGGGGGATACGCAGTATTTT.

This clonotype has at least ten counts. V usage is TRBV7-9 and J usage is TRBJ2-1, with D possibly TRBD2 on 6 matching bases. Germline V lookup: CDR1 SEHNR, CDR2 FQNEAQ (reference sequence). Trimming pared 2 bases from V and 7 bases from J, leaving 12 bases between. The CDR3 has 14 residues. The CDR3 here is CASSLTGVVNEQFF. The CDR3 DNA follows: TGTGCCAGCAGCTTAACGGGAGTAGTGAATGAGCAGTTCTTC.

This clonotype was counted only a few times. This chain joins TRBV5-1 and TRBJ1-5; 7 bases are a match to TRBD1. CDR3 length equals 14 residues. Germline assignment: CDR1 SGHRS and CDR2 YFSETQ. Trimming took 4 bases from V and 7 from J; bases not matched to a gene: 8. CDR3 region: CASSQVQGPQPQHF. CDR3 DNA sequence: TGCGCCAGCAGCCAAGTACAGGGGCCCCAGCCCCAGCATTTT.

This clonotype was counted ten times or more. CDR3 bases: TGTGCCAGCAATCGAGCGGGAGTATCCTACGAGCAGTACTTC. As protein: CASNRAGVSYEQYF. The gene calls are TRBV27 and TRBJ2-7, with TRBD2 matching 8 bases. After removal of 7 bases from V and 1 base from J, the junction contained 6 bases not matched to a gene. The germline gives CDR1 MNHEY, CDR2 SMNVEV (reference sequence). The CDR3 is 14 residues long.

In its sample, this clonotype was seen many times. This chain uses TRBV20-1 with TRBJ2-1; 8 bases are a match to TRBD2. Germline CDR1 is DFQATT and CDR2 is SNEGSKA (reference sequence). V dropped 3 bases and J dropped 0; count of bases not matched to a gene: 4. The length of the CDR3 is 15 residues. The CDR3 region is CSASGRDDSYNEQFF. CDR3 DNA: TGCAGTGCTAGCGGGAGGGATGACTCCTACAATGAGCAGTTCTTC.